The clone carrying this T cell receptor beta chain has only one observation. Its target is not known. There are 19 residues in the CDR3. Trimming at V came to 4 bases and at J to 0 bases, leaving 16 bases not matched to a gene. Germline CDR1 GTSNPN, CDR2 SVGIG (reference sequence). Each 20-30 mg portion of unsorted bulk tissue served as the source for co-extraction of RNA and DNA. The source of the sample is a study of tumor-infiltrating lymphocytes in primary liver carcinoma. As for the study in general: Patients were both men and women, whose ages ran from 30 to 69 years. Findings and caveats of the study: Relative to blood, tumors carried a significantly larger fraction of the repertoire in their top 250 clones (p = 0.039).

Priming with a constant-region primer yielded TCR beta cDNA from 450 to 550 ng total RNA. Investigators got TCR beta libraries out of three nested multiplex PCR rounds, done with slightly modified ARM-PCR. PCR rounds one and two used TRBV1-TRBV30 forward primers with a C-beta reverse primer for 9 to 10 cycles each. In TCRdb, the multiplex PCR reads were re-called with MiXCR into one record per CDR3 protein. The sample records about 100,000 distinct CDR3 sequences, 69% being singletons. The chain couples TRBV30 to TRBJ2-4; the match to TRBD2 covers 9 bases. The receptor comes from a woman in her sixties with primary liver carcinoma and hepatitis B virus infection. Sequenced material: liver tumor tissue from sampling region 5. The subset here: tumor region T5, tumor centre. The CDR3 spells CAWNARTGQAGGAKNIQYF. The CDR3 coding sequence is TGTGCCTGGAATGCCCGAACGGGACAAGCGGGAGGAGCCAAAAACATTCAGTACTTC.